This TCR beta chain was found in a study of OX40 agonist ivuxolimab in advanced cancers. TCRdb keeps only in-frame clones here, not all; method: immunoSEQ multiplex PCR. The sample lists more than 50,000 clones; roughly 86% were seen once. The V gene's germline CDR1 is KGHSH and CDR2 LQKENI. The CDR3 extends over 16 amino acids. V shed 0 bases and J 6 bases; nucleotides not matched to a gene: 7. This specimen was CD4+ or CD8+ T cells sorted from blood, taken in a trial of the OX40 agonist ivuxolimab. The TCR comes from an adult with an advanced solid tumor such as melanoma, head and neck, liver or kidney cancer. The chain is built from TRBV18 and TRBJ2-7; 11 bases fit TRBD2. The CDR3 loop is CASSPPGLAGGGEQYF. The DNA of the CDR3 is TGTGCCAGCTCACCACCTGGGCTAGCGGGGGGCGGCGAGCAGTACTTC.